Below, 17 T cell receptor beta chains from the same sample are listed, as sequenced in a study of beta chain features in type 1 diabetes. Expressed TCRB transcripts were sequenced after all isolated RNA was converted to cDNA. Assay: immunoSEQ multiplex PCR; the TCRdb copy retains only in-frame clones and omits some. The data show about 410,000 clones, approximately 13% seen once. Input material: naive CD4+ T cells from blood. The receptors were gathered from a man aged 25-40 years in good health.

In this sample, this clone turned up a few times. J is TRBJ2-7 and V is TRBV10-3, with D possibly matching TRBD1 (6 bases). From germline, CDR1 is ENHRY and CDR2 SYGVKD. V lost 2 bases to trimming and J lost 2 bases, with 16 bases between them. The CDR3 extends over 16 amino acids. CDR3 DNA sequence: TGTGCCATCAGTGAGGGGCGGGCAGGGGCCGCCTACGAGCAGTACGTC. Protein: CAISEGRAGAAYEQYV.

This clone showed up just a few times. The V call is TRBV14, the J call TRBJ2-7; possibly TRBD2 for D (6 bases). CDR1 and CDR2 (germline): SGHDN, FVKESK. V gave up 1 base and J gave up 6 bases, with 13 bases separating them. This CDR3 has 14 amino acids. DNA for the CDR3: TGTGCCAGCAGCCAAGTAGGAGGAGGGATCGAGCAGTACGTC. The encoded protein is CASSQVGGGIEQYV.

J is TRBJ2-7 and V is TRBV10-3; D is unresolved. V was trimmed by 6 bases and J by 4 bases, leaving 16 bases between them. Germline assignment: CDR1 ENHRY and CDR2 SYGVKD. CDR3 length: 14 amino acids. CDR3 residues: CAISRVGREYEQYV. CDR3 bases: TGTGCCATCAGCCGAGTCGGAAGGGAATACGAGCAGTACGTC.

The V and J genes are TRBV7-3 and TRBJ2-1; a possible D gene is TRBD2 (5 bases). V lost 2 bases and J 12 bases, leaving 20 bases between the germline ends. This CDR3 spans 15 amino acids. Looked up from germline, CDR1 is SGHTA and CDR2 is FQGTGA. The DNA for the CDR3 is TGTGCCAGCAGCTTAGATTCCACTAGACCTGTTGGGCAGTTCTTC. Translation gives CASSLDSTRPVGQFF.

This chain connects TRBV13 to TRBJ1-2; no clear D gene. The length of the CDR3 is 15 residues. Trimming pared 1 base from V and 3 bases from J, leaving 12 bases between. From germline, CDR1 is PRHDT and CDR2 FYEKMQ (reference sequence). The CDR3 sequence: CASSLDMRTDYGYTF. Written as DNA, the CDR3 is TGTGCCAGCAGCTTAGATATGCGGACTGACTATGGCTACACCTTC. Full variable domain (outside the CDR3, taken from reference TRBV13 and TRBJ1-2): AAGVIQSPRHLIKEKRETATLKCYPIPRHDTVYWYQQGPGQDPQFLISFYEKMQSDKGSIPDRFSAQQFSDYHSELNMSSLELGDSALYFCASSLDMRTDYGYTFGSGTRLTVV.

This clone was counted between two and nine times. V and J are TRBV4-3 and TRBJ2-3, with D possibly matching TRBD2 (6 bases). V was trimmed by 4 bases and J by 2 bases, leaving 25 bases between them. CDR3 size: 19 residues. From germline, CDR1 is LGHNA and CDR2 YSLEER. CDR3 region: CASSPSHSRAGRITDTQYF. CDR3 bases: TGCGCCAGCAGCCCCTCGCATTCGCGGGCGGGGCGTATCACAGATACGCAGTATTTT.

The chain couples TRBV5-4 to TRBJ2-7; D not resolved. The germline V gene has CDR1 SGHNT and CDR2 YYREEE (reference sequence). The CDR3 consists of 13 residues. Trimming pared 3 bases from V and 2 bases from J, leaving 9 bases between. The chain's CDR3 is CASSSTGTYEQYV. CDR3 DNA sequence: TGTGCCAGCAGCTCGACCGGCACCTACGAGCAGTACGTC.

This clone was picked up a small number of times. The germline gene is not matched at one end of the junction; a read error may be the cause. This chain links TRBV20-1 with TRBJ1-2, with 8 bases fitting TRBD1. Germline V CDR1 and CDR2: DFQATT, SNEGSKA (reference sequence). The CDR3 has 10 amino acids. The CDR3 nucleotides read TGCAGTGCTGCAACCTCAGGGGGCCTCTTC. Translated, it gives CSAATSGGLF.

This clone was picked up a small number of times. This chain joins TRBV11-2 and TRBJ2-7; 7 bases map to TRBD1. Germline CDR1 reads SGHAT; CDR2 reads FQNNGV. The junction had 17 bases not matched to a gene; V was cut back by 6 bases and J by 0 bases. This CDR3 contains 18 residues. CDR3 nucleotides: TGTGCCAGCAGTGAGGGGGCAGGGTATAGGTCGAGCTCCTACGAGCAGTACTTC. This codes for CASSEGAGYRSSSYEQYF.

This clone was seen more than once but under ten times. This chain's CDR3 is CASSSISLSGRAGNEQFF. CDR3 in DNA: TGCGCCAGCAGCTCAATTTCCCTTAGCGGGAGGGCGGGAAATGAGCAGTTCTTC. The genes are TRBV5-1 and TRBJ2-1, with 11 bases fitting TRBD2. The trim removed 3 bases at V and 7 bases at J, leaving 15 bases unmatched. The CDR3 is 18 residues long. Germline CDR1 SGHRS, CDR2 YFSETQ.

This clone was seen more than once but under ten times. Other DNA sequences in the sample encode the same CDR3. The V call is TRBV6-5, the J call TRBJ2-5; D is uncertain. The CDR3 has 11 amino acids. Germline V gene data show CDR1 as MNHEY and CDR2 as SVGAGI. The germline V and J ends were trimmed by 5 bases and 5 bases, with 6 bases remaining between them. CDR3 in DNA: TGTGCCAGCAGTAGCAGGGAGACCCAGTACTTC. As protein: CASSSRETQYF.

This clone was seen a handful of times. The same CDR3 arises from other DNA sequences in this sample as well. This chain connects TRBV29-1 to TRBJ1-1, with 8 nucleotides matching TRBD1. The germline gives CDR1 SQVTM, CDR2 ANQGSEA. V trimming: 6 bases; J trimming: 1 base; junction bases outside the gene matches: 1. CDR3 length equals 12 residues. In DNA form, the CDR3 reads TGCAGCGTCGGACAGGGGAACACTGAAGCTTTCTTT. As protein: CSVGQGNTEAFF.

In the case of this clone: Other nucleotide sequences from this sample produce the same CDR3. CDR3 in amino acids: CASSRTSGSTDTQYF. The CDR3 nucleotides are TGCGCCAGCAGCCGCACTAGCGGGAGCACAGATACGCAGTATTTT. The gene calls are TRBV5-1 and TRBJ2-3; 9 bases line up with TRBD2. CDR1 is SGHRS and CDR2 is YFSETQ in the germline V gene. The CDR3 contains 15 residues. V gave up 4 bases and J gave up 0 bases; unmatched junction bases: 3. The variable domain in full, with the rest retrieved from reference TRBV5-1 and TRBJ2-3, is KAGVTQTPRYLIKTRGQQVTLSCSPISGHRSVSWYQQTPGQGLQFLFEYFSETQRNKGNFPGRFSGRQFSNSRSEMNVSTLELGDSALYLCASSRTSGSTDTQYFGPGTRLTVL.

Written as DNA, the CDR3 is TGTGCCAGCAGTTTTTCTCCTACGAACACCGGGGAGCTGTTTTTT. Translated, it gives CASSFSPTNTGELFF. The rearrangement uses TRBV28 and TRBJ2-2; D ambiguous. CDR1 is MDHEN and CDR2 is SYDVKM in the germline V gene. This CDR3 comprises 15 residues. Trimming pared 3 bases from V and 0 bases from J, leaving 8 bases between.

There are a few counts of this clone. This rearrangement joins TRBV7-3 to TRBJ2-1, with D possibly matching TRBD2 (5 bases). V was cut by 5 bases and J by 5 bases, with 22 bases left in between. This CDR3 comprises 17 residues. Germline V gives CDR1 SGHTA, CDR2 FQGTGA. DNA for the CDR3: TGTGCCAGCAGCCGAGGGCCCCTCGCTCAGCGGAACAATGAGCAGTTCTTC. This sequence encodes CASSRGPLAQRNNEQFF.

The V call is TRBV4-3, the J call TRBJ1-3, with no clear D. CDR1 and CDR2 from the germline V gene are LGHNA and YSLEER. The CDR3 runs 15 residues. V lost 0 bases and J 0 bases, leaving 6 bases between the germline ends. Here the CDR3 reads CASSQDPHSGNTIYF. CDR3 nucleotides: TGCGCCAGCAGCCAAGATCCCCACTCTGGAAACACCATATATTTT.

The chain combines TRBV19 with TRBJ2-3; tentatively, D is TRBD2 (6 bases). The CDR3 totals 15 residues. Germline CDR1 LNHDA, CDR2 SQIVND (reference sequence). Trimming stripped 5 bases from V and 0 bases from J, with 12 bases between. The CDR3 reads CASSPHGTSTDTQYF. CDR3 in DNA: TGTGCCAGTAGTCCCCACGGGACTAGCACAGATACGCAGTATTTT.